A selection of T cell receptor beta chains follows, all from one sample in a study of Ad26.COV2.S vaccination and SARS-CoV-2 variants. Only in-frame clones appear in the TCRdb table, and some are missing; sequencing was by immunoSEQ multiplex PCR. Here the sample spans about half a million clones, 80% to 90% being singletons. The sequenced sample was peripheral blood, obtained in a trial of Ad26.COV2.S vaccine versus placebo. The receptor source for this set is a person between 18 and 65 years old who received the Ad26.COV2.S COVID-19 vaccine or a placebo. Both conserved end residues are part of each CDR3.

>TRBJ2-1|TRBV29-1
CSVGLAGFPIDEQFF
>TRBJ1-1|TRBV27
CASSPRTGGTRGAFF
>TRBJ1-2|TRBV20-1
CSGSTRYGYTF
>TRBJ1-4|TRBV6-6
CASDRGLSSTNEKLFF
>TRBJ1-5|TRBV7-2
CASSRTGTQPQHF
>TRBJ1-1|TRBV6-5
CASSYGGWGTEAFF
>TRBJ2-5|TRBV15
CATSRAMNSPGGTQYF
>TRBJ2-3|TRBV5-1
CASSQTGTSGTDTQYF
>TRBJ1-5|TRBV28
CASSYRGQPQHF
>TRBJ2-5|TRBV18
CASSRDLESTQYF